This TCR beta chain was profiled in a study of early stage breast cancer tumors. The assay was immunoSEQ multiplex PCR, and TCRdb's table has in-frame clones only and misses some. The sample contains around 60,000 clones, over 60% of which appear only once. This clone was observed a handful of times. This CDR3 spans 14 amino acids. V was trimmed by 0 bases and J by 1 base, leaving 6 bases between them. Germline loops: CDR1 SEHNR, CDR2 FQNEAQ (reference sequence). The sequenced material came from blood. This sequence was found in a person aged 25 to 40 with breast cancer. The chain has TRBV7-9 and TRBJ1-1; weak D call: TRBD1 (5 bases). In DNA form, the CDR3 reads TGTGCCAGCAGCTTAGCTGGGACGAACACTGAAGCTTTCTTT. This translates into CASSLAGTNTEAFF.